This TCR beta chain derives from a study of shared clonotypes between healthy human individuals. The CDR3 extends over 17 amino acids. V trimming: 6 bases; J trimming: 9 bases; junction bases outside the gene matches: 18. Germline lookup yields CDR1 SEHNR and CDR2 FQNEAQ (reference sequence). This clone was found once. Several immunoSEQ plates held equal portions of the genomic DNA taken from each subset. Clones were sequenced by immunoSEQ multiplex PCR, and TCRdb holds only the in-frame ones, with some missing. The table has hundreds of thousands of clones, around 67% seen once. This clonotype was obtained from a woman aged 25 to 39 in good health. Material: memory CD4+ T cells sorted from blood. The subset is: CD45RA-negative fraction. J is TRBJ2-1 and V is TRBV7-9, with 9 bases fitting TRBD2. Here the CDR3 DNA reads TGTGCCAGCAGTTCACAGGGACTAGCTGGCCTCGCAGGTGAGCAGTTCTTC. Its translation: CASSSQGLAGLAGEQFF.